This T cell receptor beta chain was retrieved from a study of OX40 agonist ivuxolimab in advanced cancers. About the study: Ivuxolimab is an agonistic anti-OX40 (CD134) antibody, and patients were treated with it. Three dose-escalation patients had partial responses: one with hepatocellular carcinoma and two with cutaneous melanoma. Broader study findings: There were also nonresponders showing low normalized T-cell clonal expansion. The authors did not determine the antigen specificity of the expanded peripheral T cells.

TCRdb's table, derived via immunoSEQ multiplex PCR, lists solely in-frame clones and lacks some. The sample shows some 48,000 clones, approximately 86% of them seen only once. The V gene end was trimmed by 1 base and the J gene end by 8 bases; junction bases not matched to a gene: 3. The germline V gene encodes CDR1 MNHEY and CDR2 SVGAGI. The CDR3 totals 13 residues. As to this clone: No antigen is known for it.

The sample here was CD4+ or CD8+ T cells sorted from blood, taken in a trial of the OX40 agonist ivuxolimab. This TCR derives from an adult with an advanced solid tumor such as melanoma, head and neck, liver or kidney cancer. The J gene is TRBJ1-1, the V gene TRBV6-5; 8 bases align to TRBD1. CDR3 amino acids: CASSYWGQDEAFF. CDR3 DNA sequence: TGTGCCAGCAGTTACTGGGGACAGGACGAAGCTTTCTTT.